A selection of T cell receptor beta chains follows, all from one sample in a study of OX40 agonist ivuxolimab in advanced cancers. The method was immunoSEQ multiplex PCR; TCRdb's version includes in-frame clones alone and lacks a portion of them. This table has roughly 42,000 clones, 80% to 90% appearing once. The material sequenced was CD4+ or CD8+ T cells sorted from blood, taken in a trial of the OX40 agonist ivuxolimab. Source of these receptors: an adult with an advanced solid tumor such as melanoma, head and neck, liver or kidney cancer. CDR3s include the opening cysteine and the closing phenylalanine or tryptophan. The D gene is left open where the match is weak. Rows give clone size only sometimes, using once, few, many, or a class for an expanded clone.

TRBV15	TRBD2	TRBJ2-7	.	CATSRDRGGGEQYF	TGTGCCACCAGCAGAGATCGCGGCGGGGGCGAGCAGTACTTC
TRBV28	TRBD1	TRBJ2-7	.	CASSFQGQGATHEQYF	TGTGCCAGCAGTTTCCAAGGACAGGGGGCTACCCACGAGCAGTACTTC
TRBV4-1	.	TRBJ2-7	.	CASSQAPDRTTYEQYF	TGCGCCAGCAGCCAGGCCCCCGACAGGACCACCTACGAGCAGTACTTC
TRBV7-2	TRBD1	TRBJ2-7	.	CASSLGDSSYEQYF	TGTGCCAGCAGCTTAGGGGACAGCTCCTACGAGCAGTACTTC
TRBV6-5	.	TRBJ2-7	.	CASSALYEQYF	TGTGCCAGCAGTGCCCTATACGAGCAGTACTTC
TRBV5-5	TRBD1	TRBJ2-1	once	CASSSRTGVEQFF	TGTGCCAGCAGTTCCCGCACAGGGGTTGAGCAGTTCTTC
TRBV7-8	TRBD1	TRBJ2-7	few	CASSVRDSLYEQYF	TGTGCCAGCAGCGTCCGGGACAGCCTCTACGAGCAGTACTTC
TRBV4-1	TRBD1	TRBJ2-2	.	CASSLHRGRGAGELFF	TGCGCCAGCAGCCTCCACAGGGGGCGAGGGGCCGGGGAGCTGTTTTTT
TRBV10-3	TRBD2	TRBJ2-7	.	CAISESASGSYEQYF	TGTGCCATCAGTGAGTCTGCTAGCGGATCCTACGAGCAGTACTTC
TRBV9	TRBD1	TRBJ2-6	.	CASSESPPGQGSGANVLTF	TGTGCCAGCAGCGAGAGTCCTCCGGGACAGGGGTCTGGGGCCAACGTCCTGACTTTC
TRBV27	.	TRBJ2-7	.	CASSLQWGYEQYF	TGTGCCAGCAGTTTACAGTGGGGATACGAGCAGTACTTC
TRBV4-2	.	TRBJ2-7	.	CASSQDRWLVSYEQYF	TGTGCCAGCAGCCAAGATAGGTGGCTGGTCTCCTACGAGCAGTACTTC
TRBV5-1	TRBD2	TRBJ2-1	.	CASSWEGRGNEQFF	TGCGCCAGCAGCTGGGAGGGTCGAGGCAATGAGCAGTTCTTC
TRBV4-1	.	TRBJ1-6	.	CASTHGGSYNSPLHF	TGCGCCAGCACCCATGGGGGATCCTATAATTCACCCCTCCACTTT
TRBV7-2	TRBD2	TRBJ2-1	.	CASSLNLLAGVPNEQFF	TGTGCCAGCAGCTTAAACCTTCTAGCGGGAGTACCCAACGAGCAGTTCTTC
TRBV7-2	.	TRBJ1-1	.	CASSLDLGTEAFF	TGTGCCAGCAGCTTAGATCTGGGGACTGAAGCTTTCTTT
TRBV30	.	TRBJ1-6	once	CAWTPGTVNSPLHF	TGTGCCTGGACGCCTGGTACTGTGAATTCACCCCTCCACTTT
TRBV7-6	TRBD1	TRBJ2-5	.	CASSLPEGQAFQETQYF	TGTGCCAGCAGCTTACCAGAGGGACAGGCCTTCCAAGAGACCCAGTACTTC
TRBV30	TRBD1	TRBJ2-7	.	CAWKVGTGPYEQYF	TGTGCCTGGAAGGTAGGGACAGGGCCGTACGAGCAGTACTTC
TRBV27	.	TRBJ2-1	.	CASSKYNEQFF	TGTGCCAGCAGTAAATACAATGAGCAGTTCTTC
TRBV10-3	TRBD2	TRBJ2-7	once	CAIGGDSRSYEQYF	TGTGCCATCGGGGGGGACTCACGCTCCTACGAGCAGTACTTC
TRBV6-5	.	TRBJ1-2	once	CASSYSVRGNYGYTF	TGTGCCAGCAGTTACTCGGTCAGGGGAAACTATGGCTACACCTTC
TRBV5-5	TRBD2	TRBJ2-2	.	CASSLMVLAGGTGELFF	TGTGCCAGCAGCTTGATGGTGCTAGCGGGGGGTACAGGGGAGCTGTTTTTT
TRBV5-1	.	TRBJ1-1	.	CASSLRMNTEAFF	TGCGCCAGCAGCCTTCGAATGAACACTGAAGCTTTCTTT
TRBV9	.	TRBJ1-6	.	CASSHNRVGSYNSPLHF	TGTGCCAGCAGCCACAACAGGGTGGGCTCCTATAATTCACCCCTCCACTTT
TRBV27	.	TRBJ2-7	few	CASSPGPYEQYF	TGTGCCAGCAGTCCGGGCCCCTACGAGCAGTACTTC
TRBV4-1	.	TRBJ2-7	.	CASSQGRGSSNEQYF	TGCGCCAGCAGCCAAGGTCGGGGTAGCTCGAACGAGCAGTACTTC
TRBV6-5	TRBD2	TRBJ2-2	.	CASIPGGNTGELFF	TGTGCCAGCATCCCGGGGGGGAACACCGGGGAGCTGTTTTTT
TRBV19	TRBD2	TRBJ2-7	once	CASSAGDPSGGTYEQYF	TGTGCCAGTAGTGCAGGGGACCCTAGCGGGGGCACCTACGAGCAGTACTTC
TRBV29-1	.	TRBJ2-7	.	CSVGGTYEQYF	TGCAGCGTTGGGGGGACCTACGAGCAGTACTTC
TRBV19	TRBD1	TRBJ1-2	once	CASSTRQGRTYGYTF	TGTGCCAGTAGTACAAGACAGGGGCGGACATATGGCTACACCTTC
TRBV19	.	TRBJ2-1	.	CATHLGTSSYNEQFF	TGTGCCACCCACCTAGGGACAAGCTCCTACAATGAGCAGTTCTTC
TRBV9	.	TRBJ2-1	.	CASSRGVGGFDEQFF	TGTGCCAGCAGCCGCGGGGTGGGAGGTTTCGATGAGCAGTTCTTC